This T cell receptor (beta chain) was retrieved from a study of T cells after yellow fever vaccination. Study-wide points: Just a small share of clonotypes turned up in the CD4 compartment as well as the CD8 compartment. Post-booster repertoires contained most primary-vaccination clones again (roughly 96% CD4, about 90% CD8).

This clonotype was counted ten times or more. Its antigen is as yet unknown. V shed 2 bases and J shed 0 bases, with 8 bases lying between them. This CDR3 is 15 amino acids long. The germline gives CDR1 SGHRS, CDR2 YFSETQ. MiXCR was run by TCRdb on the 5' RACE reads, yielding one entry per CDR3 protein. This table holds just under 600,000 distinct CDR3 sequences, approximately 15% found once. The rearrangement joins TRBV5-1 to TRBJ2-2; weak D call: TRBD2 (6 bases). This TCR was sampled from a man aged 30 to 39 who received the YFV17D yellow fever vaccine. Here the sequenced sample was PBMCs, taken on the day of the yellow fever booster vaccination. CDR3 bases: TGCGCCAGCAGCTTTAGCGGTCCGAACACCGGGGAGCTGTTTTTT. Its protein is CASSFSGPNTGELFF. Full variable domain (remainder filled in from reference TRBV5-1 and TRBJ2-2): KAGVTQTPRYLIKTRGQQVTLSCSPISGHRSVSWYQQTPGQGLQFLFEYFSETQRNKGNFPGRFSGRQFSNSRSEMNVSTLELGDSALYLCASSFSGPNTGELFFGEGSRLTVL.